This entry is about one TCR beta chain. This sample is drawn from a study of shared clonotypes between healthy human individuals. Clones were read by immunoSEQ multiplex PCR, and TCRdb kept only the in-frame ones, dropping some. Of some 2.1 million clones listed, over 85% are singletons. Cells designated naive CD8 were CD45RO-negative and were positively selected for CCR7, with terminally differentiated effector memory CD45RA+ cells excluded. The germline CDR1 and CDR2 sequences are MDHEN and SYDVKM. The CDR3 loop spans 13 amino acids. Trimming took off 7 bases at V and 1 base at J, with 9 bases between the two ends.

The rearrangement uses TRBV28 and TRBJ2-3; no clear D gene. The specimen was naive CD8+ T cells sorted from blood. The receptor was derived from a man younger than 30 in good health. CDR3 region: CASISFGTDTQYF. The DNA for the CDR3 is TGTGCCAGCATTTCGTTCGGCACAGATACGCAGTATTTT.